What follows are 17 T cell receptor beta chains derived from one specimen sequenced in a study of cytomegalovirus exposure and HLA in healthy donors. The PCR used 60 Vbeta and 13 Jbeta primers. Sequencing used immunoSEQ multiplex PCR; TCRdb keeps in-frame clones, though not all of them. This sample's table has 110,000 to 150,000 clones. Sequences were obtained from PBMCs. These receptors originate from a male donor in good health and CMV-seronegative.

In regard to this clone: One end of the junction varies from germline; a read error may be responsible. The rearrangement links TRBV30 to TRBJ1-2; 8 positions match TRBD1. The CDR3 has 13 amino acids. Germline CDR1 GTSNPN, CDR2 SVGIG (reference sequence). The CDR3 protein is CAWRGTGDYSYTF. The CDR3 DNA reads TGTGCCTGGAGGGGGACAGGAGACTATAGCTACACCTTC.

The chain recombines TRBV28 with TRBJ1-1, with D possibly being TRBD1 (5 bases). With 7 bases removed from V and 0 bases from J, the gap between germline ends came to 12 bases. Looked up from germline, CDR1 is MDHEN and CDR2 is SYDVKM. The CDR3 extends over 14 amino acids. CDR3 sequence (DNA): TGTGCCAGCACCCGGGGGGGTGTGAACACTGAAGCTTTCTTT. Translating gives CASTRGGVNTEAFF.

This chain uses TRBV30 with TRBJ2-3; the match to TRBD2 covers 9 bases. Looked up from germline, CDR1 is GTSNPN and CDR2 is SVGIG (reference sequence). V was clipped by 0 bases and J by 4 bases; unmatched bases: 17. This CDR3 is 19 amino acids long. The CDR3: CAWSVLAGRVGNGPDTQYF. As DNA, the CDR3 is TGTGCCTGGAGTGTACTAGCGGGTAGAGTGGGGAATGGCCCAGATACGCAGTATTTT.

The V call is TRBV2, the J call TRBJ2-7, with D tentatively TRBD2 (6 bases). CDR3 length equals 15 residues. Trimming shortened V by 7 bases and J by 2 bases, and 18 bases separated the two germline ends. Germline-derived CDR1 and CDR2 are SNHLY and FYNNEI. The CDR3 loop reads CASKERKRVAYEQYF. The CDR3 nucleotides read TGTGCCAGCAAAGAGAGAAAGCGGGTGGCCTACGAGCAGTACTTC.

J is TRBJ2-6 and V is TRBV19; possible D gene TRBD1, 6 bases. The germline V gene encodes CDR1 LNHDA and CDR2 SQIVND (reference sequence). This CDR3 has 15 amino acids. V was cut by 5 bases and J by 3 bases, with 11 bases left in between. CDR3 region: CASSRDRHGANVLTF. In DNA form, the CDR3 reads TGTGCCAGTAGTCGAGACAGGCATGGGGCCAACGTCCTGACTTTC.

About this clone itself: At the DNA level, this CDR3 is encoded by other sequences in the same sample as well. The V call is TRBV6-5, the J call TRBJ2-1; no reliable D call. V was shortened by 4 bases and J by 0 bases, with 10 bases between the two germline ends. CDR1 is MNHEY, CDR2 SVGAGI, per germline. The length of the CDR3 is 15 residues. The CDR3 loop is CASSLGQSSYNEQFF. The CDR3 nucleotides are TGTGCCAGCAGTTTGGGCCAGAGCTCCTACAATGAGCAGTTCTTC.

The chain recombines TRBV30 with TRBJ1-3; D is ambiguous. CDR1 and CDR2 from the germline V gene are GTSNPN and SVGIG (reference sequence). CDR3 length: 12 amino acids. Trimming removed 1 base from V and 8 bases from J, with 9 bases in between. The CDR3 loop reads CAWSARSDTIYF. As DNA, the CDR3 is TGTGCCTGGAGTGCGCGTTCGGACACCATATATTTT. Full variable domain (outside the CDR3, taken from reference TRBV30 and TRBJ1-3): SQTIHQWPATLVQPVGSPLSLECTVEGTSNPNLYWYRQAAGRGLQLLFYSVGIGQISSEVPQNLSASRPQDRQFILSSKKLLLSDSGFYLCAWSARSDTIYFGEGSWLTVV.

The CDR3 nucleotides read TGTGCCAGCTCCCAAGCCCCGGCGGATGGCTACACCTTC. Protein sequence: CASSQAPADGYTF. The chain carries TRBV18 and TRBJ1-2; unclear D gene. The germline gives CDR1 KGHSH, CDR2 LQKENI. The CDR3 covers 13 residues. V was cut by 6 bases and J by 6 bases, with 14 bases left in between.

The rearrangement links TRBV28 to TRBJ2-7; D gene uncertain. CDR1 is MDHEN and CDR2 is SYDVKM in the germline V gene. The length of the CDR3 is 14 residues. V was trimmed by 3 bases and J by 2 bases, leaving 11 bases between them. The CDR3 here is CASSFPDWPYEQYF. The CDR3 DNA sequence: TGTGCCAGCAGTTTCCCCGACTGGCCCTACGAGCAGTACTTC.

The rearrangement joins TRBV9 to TRBJ2-5, with a possible D match to TRBD2 (6 bases). Trimming removed 4 bases from V and 5 bases from J, with 21 bases in between. The CDR3 spans 16 residues. Germline CDR1 is SGDLS and CDR2 is YYNGEE. CDR3 sequence: CASSPEGLYFVETQYF. The CDR3, as DNA: TGTGCCAGCAGCCCGGAGGGTCTATACTTTGTGGAGACCCAGTACTTC. Variable domain in full (rest from reference TRBV9 and TRBJ2-5): DSGVTQTPKHLITATGQRVTLRCSPRSGDLSVYWYQQSLDQGLQFLIQYYNGEERAKGNILERFSAQQFPDLHSELNLSSLELGDSALYFCASSPEGLYFVETQYFGPGTRLLVL.

This rearrangement joins TRBV28 to TRBJ2-5; TRBD1 is a possible D gene (5 bases). Germline CDR1 and CDR2: MDHEN and SYDVKM. The CDR3 covers 14 residues. V lost 3 bases to trimming and J lost 2 bases, with 10 bases between them. The CDR3 region has the DNA TGTGCCAGCAGTTTTCGGCAGGGTCAAGAGACCCAGTACTTC. Protein: CASSFRQGQETQYF.

The chain employs TRBV27 and TRBJ2-1, with 9 positions matching TRBD1. The CDR3 extends over 16 amino acids. V shed 2 bases and J 4 bases; nucleotides not matched to a gene: 6. Germline V gene lookup returns CDR1 MNHEY and CDR2 SMNVEV (reference sequence). For the CDR3, the DNA is TGTGCCAGCAGTTTAAGGGGACAGGGCATGTACAATGAGCAGTTCTTC. Its protein is CASSLRGQGMYNEQFF.

The chain couples TRBV6-5 to TRBJ1-1, with D maybe TRBD1 (5 bases). The germline gives CDR1 MNHEY, CDR2 SVGAGI. V was trimmed by 0 bases and J by 10 bases, leaving 15 bases between them. The CDR3 consists of 14 residues. CDR3 DNA: TGTGCCAGCAGTTACTCGGGTCGGAGGGGTCTAGCTTTCTTT. Translated, it gives CASSYSGRRGLAFF.

V and J are TRBV5-6 and TRBJ1-5; tentatively, D is TRBD1 (6 bases). The CDR3 runs to 16 residues. Germline CDR1 is SGHDT and CDR2 is YYEEEE. The ends were cut back, 2 bases at V and 2 bases at J, with 14 bases in the middle. In DNA form, the CDR3 reads TGTGCCAGCAGCTTCCAGGGACACGTCGGCAATCAGCCCCAGCATTTT. As protein: CASSFQGHVGNQPQHF.

CDR3 region: CAWIRLKARGMENYGYTF. CDR3 sequence (DNA): TGTGCCTGGATTCGACTGAAGGCCAGGGGGATGGAGAACTATGGCTACACCTTC. V and J are TRBV30 and TRBJ1-2, with 7 bases fitting TRBD1. CDR3 length: 18 residues. CDR1 and CDR2 (germline): GTSNPN, SVGIG (reference sequence). Trimming at V came to 4 bases and at J to 2 bases, leaving 19 bases not matched to a gene.

The chain joins TRBV19 to TRBJ1-5, with TRBD1 matching over 8 bases. The CDR3 extends over 15 amino acids. With V trimmed by 7 bases and J by 1 base, 6 bases remained unmatched. Germline V lookup: CDR1 LNHDA, CDR2 SQIVND (reference sequence). CDR3 residues: CASKRTGQSNQPQHF. The CDR3 region has the DNA TGTGCCAGTAAGAGGACAGGGCAAAGCAATCAGCCCCAGCATTTT.

The gene calls are TRBV6-5 and TRBJ2-7; D call uncertain. Looked up from germline, CDR1 is MNHEY and CDR2 is SVGAGI. The V end lost 2 bases, the J end lost 3 bases, and 14 bases lay between the germline ends. There are 15 residues in the CDR3. This CDR3 reads CASSYRPTWSYEQYF. Here the CDR3 DNA reads TGTGCCAGCAGTTACCGACCGACTTGGAGCTACGAGCAGTACTTC.